Listed below are T cell receptor beta chains from one sample, sequenced in a study of T cell changes during pregnancy in multiple sclerosis. Clones were sequenced by immunoSEQ multiplex PCR, and TCRdb holds only the in-frame ones, with some missing. Of roughly 40,000 clones in the sample, around 94% were seen once. The sequencing here drew on peripheral blood, taken in the third trimester of pregnancy. Every receptor here comes from a female donor with multiple sclerosis, enrolled in a pregnancy study. CDR3s include the opening cysteine and the closing phenylalanine or tryptophan. Each record gives: J gene, D gene, V gene, CDR3 protein, CDR3 DNA. D genes are given only for firm matches.

>TRBJ2-1|TRBD2|TRBV9
CASSVGTGGYNEQFF
TGTGCCAGCAGCGTAGGAACGGGAGGGTACAATGAGCAGTTCTTC
>TRBJ1-1|.|TRBV7-2
CASSLTGGVLNTEAFF
TGTGCCAGCAGCTTAACGGGGGGCGTTTTAAACACTGAAGCTTTCTTT
>TRBJ1-3|TRBD1|TRBV6-5
CASSHRGSPDTIYF
TGTGCCAGCAGTCACAGGGGGTCTCCGGACACCATATATTTT
>TRBJ2-7|TRBD1|TRBV7-8
CASSRRTGSDYEQYF
TGTGCCAGCAGCCGGCGGACAGGAAGTGACTACGAGCAGTACTTC
>TRBJ1-2|.|TRBV5-4
CASSLDGDRGYTF
TGTGCCAGCAGCTTGGATGGTGACAGGGGCTACACCTTC
>TRBJ1-4|.|TRBV18
CASSPISGGGNEKLFF
TGTGCCAGCTCCCCGATATCGGGGGGAGGTAATGAAAAACTGTTTTTT
>TRBJ1-1|.|TRBV4-3
CASSQDSGLFEAFF
TGCGCCAGCAGCCAAGATTCTGGCTTATTCGAAGCTTTCTTT
>TRBJ1-1|.|TRBV6-8
CASSYSGGRLMNTEAFF
TGTGCCAGCAGTTACTCAGGGGGTCGACTCATGAACACTGAAGCTTTCTTT
>TRBJ2-7|.|TRBV5-1
CASSQNRLAYEQYF
TGCGCCAGCAGCCAAAACCGGTTGGCCTACGAGCAGTACTTC
>TRBJ2-2|TRBD2|TRBV6-1
CASSETLAGNTGELFF
TGTGCCAGCAGTGAAACTCTAGCGGGAAACACCGGGGAGCTGTTTTTT